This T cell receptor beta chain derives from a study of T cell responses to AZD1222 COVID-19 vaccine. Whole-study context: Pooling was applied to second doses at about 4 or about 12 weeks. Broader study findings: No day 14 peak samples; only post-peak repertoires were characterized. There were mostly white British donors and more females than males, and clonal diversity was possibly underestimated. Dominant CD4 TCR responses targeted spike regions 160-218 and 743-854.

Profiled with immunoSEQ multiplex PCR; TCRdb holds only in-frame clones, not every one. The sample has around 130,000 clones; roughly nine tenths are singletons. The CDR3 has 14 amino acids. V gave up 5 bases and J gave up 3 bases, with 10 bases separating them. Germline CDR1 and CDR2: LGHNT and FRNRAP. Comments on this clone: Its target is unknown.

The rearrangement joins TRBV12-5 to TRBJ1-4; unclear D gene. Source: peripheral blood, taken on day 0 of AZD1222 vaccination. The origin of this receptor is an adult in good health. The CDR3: CASGREYSNEKLFF. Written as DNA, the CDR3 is TGTGCTAGTGGTCGTGAATACTCTAATGAAAAACTGTTTTTT.